This TCR beta chain was recovered during a study of siplizumab effects on memory and regulatory T cells. Only in-frame clones appear in the TCRdb table, and some are missing; sequencing was by immunoSEQ multiplex PCR. The repertoire holds approximately 110,000 clones, with 92% as singletons. On this clone itself: Its antigen is unidentified.

Regarding the study as a whole: Naive T cells looked more diverse than memory cells, and they looked like major contributors to the alloresponse. Roughly 75-95% of proliferating CD4+ or CD8+ clones lacked an assignable naive or memory phenotype. Researchers could map only a minor fraction of alloreactive clones to unstimulated subsets.

Germline V gene sequence: CDR1 SGHRS, CDR2 YFSETQ. The CDR3 length is 15 residues. V was trimmed by 3 bases and J by 2 bases, leaving 13 bases between them. This chain joins TRBV5-1 and TRBJ2-3, with D perhaps matching TRBD1 (6 bases). The specimen sequenced was Tregs sorted from blood. The source is a human donor in good health. CDR3 in amino acids: CASSSGQIITDTQYF. The CDR3 DNA sequence: TGCGCCAGCAGCTCCGGACAGATAATCACAGATACGCAGTATTTT. Combining the CDR3 with reference TRBV5-1 and TRBJ2-3 gives the whole variable domain KAGVTQTPRYLIKTRGQQVTLSCSPISGHRSVSWYQQTPGQGLQFLFEYFSETQRNKGNFPGRFSGRQFSNSRSEMNVSTLELGDSALYLCASSSGQIITDTQYFGPGTRLTVL.